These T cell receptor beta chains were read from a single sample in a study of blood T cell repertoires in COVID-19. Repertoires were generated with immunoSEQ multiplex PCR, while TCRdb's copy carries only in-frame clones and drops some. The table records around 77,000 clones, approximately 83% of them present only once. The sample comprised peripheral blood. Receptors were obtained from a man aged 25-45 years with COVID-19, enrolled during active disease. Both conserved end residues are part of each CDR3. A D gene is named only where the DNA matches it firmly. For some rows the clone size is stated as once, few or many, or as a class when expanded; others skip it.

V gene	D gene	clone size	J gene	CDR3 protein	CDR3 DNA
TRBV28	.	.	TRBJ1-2	CASMEEHGYTF	TGTGCCAGTATGGAGGAGCATGGCTACACCTTC
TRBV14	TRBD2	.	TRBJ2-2	CASSQAGRYTGELFF	TGTGCCAGCAGCCAGGCCGGGAGGTACACCGGGGAGCTGTTTTTT
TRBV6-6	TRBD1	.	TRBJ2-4	CASSSGQGWAGNIQYF	TGTGCCAGCAGTTCGGGACAGGGTTGGGCCGGGAACATTCAGTACTTC
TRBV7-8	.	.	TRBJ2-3	CASSSQGWDTQYF	TGTGCCAGCAGCTCTCAGGGGTGGGATACGCAGTATTTT
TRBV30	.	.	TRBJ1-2	CAWSGKGGVYGYTF	TGTGCCTGGAGTGGTAAAGGGGGGGTCTATGGCTACACCTTC
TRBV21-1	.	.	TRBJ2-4	CASTSGGRKNIQYF	TGTGCCAGCACCTCCGGCGGGAGGAAAAACATTCAGTACTTC
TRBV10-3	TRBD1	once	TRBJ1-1	CAATGGMNTEAFF	TGTGCCGCAACAGGGGGGATGAACACTGAAGCTTTCTTT
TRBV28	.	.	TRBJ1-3	CASSPSGVGNTIYF	TGTGCCAGCAGTCCCTCAGGGGTAGGAAACACCATATATTTT
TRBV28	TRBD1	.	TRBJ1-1	CASSFVTGGRAFF	TGTGCCAGCAGTTTTGTTACAGGGGGGCGCGCTTTCTTT
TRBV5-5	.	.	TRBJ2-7	CASSLVQDPFEQYF	TGTGCCAGCAGCTTGGTACAGGACCCTTTCGAGCAGTACTTC
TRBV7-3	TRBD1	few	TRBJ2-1	CASGDRSNEQFF	TGTGCCAGCGGGGACAGGTCCAATGAGCAGTTCTTC
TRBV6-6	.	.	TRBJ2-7	CASSYMSGEGYEQYF	TGTGCCAGCAGTTACATGTCGGGAGAAGGCTACGAGCAGTACTTC
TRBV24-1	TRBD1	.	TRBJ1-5	CATSDPGTVNQPQHF	TGTGCCACCAGTGACCCCGGGACAGTCAATCAGCCCCAGCATTTT
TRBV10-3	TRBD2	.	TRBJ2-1	CAISSGRLAVNEQFF	TGTGCCATCAGTTCCGGGCGGCTAGCGGTGAATGAGCAGTTCTTC
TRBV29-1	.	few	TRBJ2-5	CSVGRDMTGGETQYF	TGCAGCGTCGGTAGAGATATGACCGGGGGAGAGACCCAGTACTTC
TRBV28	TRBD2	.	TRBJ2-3	CASTLGLAGGTDTQYF	TGTGCCAGCACCCTCGGACTAGCGGGAGGCACAGATACGCAGTATTTT
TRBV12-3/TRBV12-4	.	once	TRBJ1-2	CASRGTGSYGYTF	TGTGCCAGCAGGGGAACAGGCTCCTATGGCTACACCTTC
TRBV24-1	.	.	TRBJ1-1	CATSRGGTEAFF	TGTGCCACCAGTAGAGGGGGCACTGAAGCTTTCTTT
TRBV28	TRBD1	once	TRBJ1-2	CASSLREGQGRSYGYTF	TGTGCCAGCAGTTTACGAGAGGGACAGGGTCGAAGCTATGGCTACACCTTC
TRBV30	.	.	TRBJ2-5	CAWSFSEAQYF	TGTGCCTGGAGTTTTTCGGAGGCCCAGTACTTC
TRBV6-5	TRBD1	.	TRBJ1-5	CASSRQGGINQPQHF	TGTGCCAGCAGTAGGCAGGGGGGTATCAATCAGCCCCAGCATTTT
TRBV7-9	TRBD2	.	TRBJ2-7	CASRAGNEQYF	TGTGCCAGCAGAGCGGGAAACGAGCAGTACTTC
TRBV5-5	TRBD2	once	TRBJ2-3	CASSPHWVAGEDTQYF	TGTGCCAGCAGCCCTCACTGGGTAGCGGGAGAAGATACGCAGTATTTT
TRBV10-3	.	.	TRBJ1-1	CAISDARLLSEAFF	TGTGCCATCAGTGACGCGAGGCTTCTCTCTGAAGCTTTCTTT
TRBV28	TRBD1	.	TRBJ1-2	CASMKTGRGDGYTF	TGTGCCAGCATGAAGACAGGGAGAGGCGATGGCTACACCTTC
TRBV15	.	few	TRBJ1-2	CATSSPRPPGGYTF	TGTGCCACCAGCAGCCCACGACCGCCGGGTGGCTACACCTTC
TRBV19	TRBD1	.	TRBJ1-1	CASSMGTGIAAEAFF	TGTGCCAGTAGTATGGGGACAGGGATTGCTGCTGAAGCTTTCTTT
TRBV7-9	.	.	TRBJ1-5	CASSLEGGNQPQHF	TGTGCCAGCAGCTTAGAAGGAGGCAATCAGCCCCAGCATTTT
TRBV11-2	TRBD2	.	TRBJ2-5	CASSLGGYGGPREGETQYF	TGTGCCAGCAGCTTAGGAGGGTACGGCGGTCCAAGGGAGGGGGAGACCCAGTACTTC
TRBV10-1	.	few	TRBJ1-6	CASSVADSPLHF	TGCGCCAGCAGTGTGGCCGATTCACCCCTCCACTTT
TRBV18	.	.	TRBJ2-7	CASSPPQSSYEQYF	TGTGCCAGCTCACCACCACAGAGCTCCTACGAGCAGTACTTC
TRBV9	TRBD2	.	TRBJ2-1	CASSVEGLAGGPDEQFF	TGTGCCAGCAGCGTAGAGGGCCTAGCGGGAGGGCCGGATGAGCAGTTCTTC
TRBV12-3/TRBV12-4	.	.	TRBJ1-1	CASSSTMAAWAFF	TGTGCCAGCAGTTCGACTATGGCAGCGTGGGCTTTCTTT
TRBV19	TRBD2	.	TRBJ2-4	CASSERLARNIQYF	TGTGCCAGTAGTGAAAGACTAGCCAGAAACATTCAGTACTTC
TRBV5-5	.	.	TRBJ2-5	CASSLQGSLQETQYF	TGTGCCAGCAGCTTGCAGGGGAGCCTCCAAGAGACCCAGTACTTC
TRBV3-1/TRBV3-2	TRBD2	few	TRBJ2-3	CASSQVPGLGNTDTQYF	TGTGCCAGCAGCCAAGTCCCGGGACTAGGAAACACAGATACGCAGTATTTT
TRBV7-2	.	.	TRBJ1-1	CASSPRANTEAFF	TGTGCCAGCAGCCCCAGGGCTAACACTGAAGCTTTCTTT
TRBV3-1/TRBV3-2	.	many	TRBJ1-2	CASSQVGGGGYTF	TGTGCCAGCAGCCAAGTGGGTGGCGGTGGCTACACCTTC
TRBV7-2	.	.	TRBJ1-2	CASSPTSGIYGYTF	TGTGCCAGCAGCCCAACTTCGGGGATCTATGGCTACACCTTC
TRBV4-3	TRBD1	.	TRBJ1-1	CASSQEGQGNTEAFF	TGCGCCAGCAGCCAAGAGGGACAGGGGAACACTGAAGCTTTCTTT
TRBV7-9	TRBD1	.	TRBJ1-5	CASSFFDRVNQPQHF	TGTGCCAGCAGCTTCTTTGACAGGGTGAATCAGCCCCAGCATTTT